This record looks at one T cell receptor beta chain sequence and its context. Its matching antigen is unknown. Every contributor of samples was a Caucasian grown-up residing in Nashville, Tennessee. The sample belongs to a study of shared clonotypes between healthy human individuals. Study-level information: Donors, aged 18 to 49, were a couple of women and a few men. General study findings and limits: What limited the represented genetic and exposure-history diversity was the small number of donors.

The sequencing of unsorted PBMC DNA took place on ten immunoSEQ deep assay plates. Assay used: immunoSEQ multiplex PCR; TCRdb lists only in-frame clones, some missing. The table shows some 490,000 clones, with 81% occurring only once. Per the germline V gene, CDR1 is SGHTA and CDR2 is FQGNSA. V gave up 4 bases and J gave up 7 bases; unmatched junction bases: 7. This CDR3 region has 15 residues. The sequencing sample was made of PBMCs. V is TRBV7-2 and J is TRBJ2-2; 9 bases are a match to TRBD1. The sequence derives from a middle-aged woman in good health. Some clones in this sample may be carry-over from other donors' samples. The CDR3 nucleotides read TGTGCCAGCAGCTCCGGAACAGGGGGCCACGGGGAGCTGTTTTTT. Protein sequence: CASSSGTGGHGELFF.